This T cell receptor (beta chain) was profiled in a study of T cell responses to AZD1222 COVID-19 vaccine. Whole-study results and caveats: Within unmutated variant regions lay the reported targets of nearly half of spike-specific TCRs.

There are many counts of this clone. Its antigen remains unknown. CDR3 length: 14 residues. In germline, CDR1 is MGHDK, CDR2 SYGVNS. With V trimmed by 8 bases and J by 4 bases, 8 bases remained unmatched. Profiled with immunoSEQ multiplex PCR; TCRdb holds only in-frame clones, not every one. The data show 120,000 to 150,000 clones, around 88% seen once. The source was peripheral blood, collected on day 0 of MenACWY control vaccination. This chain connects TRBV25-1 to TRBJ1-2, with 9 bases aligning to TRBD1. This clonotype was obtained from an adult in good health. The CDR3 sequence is CASQTGGSLYGYTF. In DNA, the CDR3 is TGTGCCAGCCAAACAGGGGGCTCCCTCTATGGCTACACCTTC.